The 27 T cell receptor beta chains presented below share a single source sample, sequenced in a study of regulatory T cells in long-lasting Graves disease. TCR beta libraries were built with iRepertoire HTBI primers and Arm-PCR of CDR3 regions. TCRdb reanalysed the multiplex PCR reads using MiXCR and keeps one entry per CDR3 protein. The table lists approximately 400,000 distinct CDR3 sequences, approximately 12% of them singletons. Time point indicated: newly diagnosed GD, antithyroid drugs for less than 3 months. Construction of the TCR library relied on RNA isolated from PBMCs. These records were also assigned to another study, of T cells in Graves' hyperthyroidism and ophthalmopathy.

The source material was peripheral blood mononuclear cells (PBMCs), sampled at new diagnosis, from a patient treated with antithyroid drugs. The receptors originated from a young woman with Graves disease.

Details on this clonotype: A far larger clone lies a single base away; this is likely a read error. This chain uses TRBV6-1 with TRBJ2-5; D may correspond to TRBD1 or TRBD2 (5 bases each). This CDR3 contains 15 residues. CDR1 and CDR2 (germline): MNHNS, SASEGT. V was shortened by 5 bases and J by 5 bases, with 18 bases between the two germline ends. In nucleotides, the CDR3 is TGTGCCAGCAGTCGGACGCGCCGGGGCGATGAGACCCAGTACTTC. This gives the protein CASSRTRRGDETQYF.

This clonotype came up many times. The rearrangement joins TRBV18 to TRBJ2-3; D gene ambiguous. The CDR3 totals 15 residues. The V and J ends lost 1 base and 3 bases respectively, with 11 bases between them. Germline V gene lookup returns CDR1 KGHSH and CDR2 LQKENI. Written as DNA, the CDR3 is TGTGCCAGCTCACCACTCCCGACCCAAACAGATACGCAGTATTTT. Its translation: CASSPLPTQTDTQYF.

This clonotype occurred a few times. With a much larger clone just one base away, this may be a read error. This chain joins TRBV29-1 and TRBJ2-7; D possibly matches TRBD1 or TRBD2 (5 bases each). This CDR3 is 14 amino acids long. V lost 4 bases, J lost 3 bases, and 16 bases lay in between. Germline V gene lookup returns CDR1 SQVTM and CDR2 ANQGSEA. The DNA for the CDR3 is TGCAGCGTTGTAGGGAACGGGACGTACTACGAGCAGTACTTC. Its protein product is CSVVGNGTYYEQYF.

The chain carries TRBV6-2 or TRBV6-3 and TRBJ2-7; 9 bases fit TRBD2. The length of the CDR3 is 16 residues. The V segment lost 6 bases and the J segment 4 bases; nucleotides outside the gene matches: 13. In germline, CDR1 is MNHEY, CDR2 SVGEGT. Written as DNA, the CDR3 is TGTGCCAGCAGGGAGACTAGCGGACTCCCGAATTACGAGCAGTACTTC. Amino acids: CASRETSGLPNYEQYF.

This clonotype has more than one count but fewer than ten. This chain links TRBV20-1 with TRBJ2-6; D may be TRBD2 (6 bases). The CDR3 sequence is 14 residues long. The V gene lost 0 bases and the J gene lost 7 bases, with 10 bases spanning the gap. Germline values: CDR1 DFQATT, CDR2 SNEGSKA (reference sequence). CDR3 sequence: CSARDGRHANVLTF. The CDR3 DNA reads as TGCAGTGCTAGAGACGGGAGACATGCCAACGTCCTGACTTTC.

V and J are TRBV7-9 and TRBJ1-5; D remains unclear. This CDR3 comprises 14 residues. V was pared by 0 bases and J by 9 bases, with 12 bases between. Germline CDR1 is SEHNR and CDR2 is FQNEAQ (reference sequence). As DNA, the CDR3 is TGTGCCAGCAGCTTAGCGGGAGGATCGCTGCCCCAGCATTTT. Amino acid sequence: CASSLAGGSLPQHF.

This clonotype was seen many times. The chain uses TRBV6-2 or TRBV6-3 and TRBJ2-1; unclear D gene. The V and J ends lost 4 bases and 0 bases respectively, with 13 bases between them. The CDR3 has 16 residues. Germline CDR1 reads MNHEY; CDR2 reads SVGEGT. CDR3: CASSLLGWSSYNEQFF. The CDR3 region has the DNA TGTGCCAGCAGTTTACTTGGGTGGAGCTCCTACAATGAGCAGTTCTTC.

This clonotype was seen repeatedly, ten times or more. The chain employs TRBV27 and TRBJ2-1; perhaps TRBD2 as D (5 bases). V shed 6 bases and J shed 7 bases, with 22 bases lying between them. Germline values: CDR1 MNHEY, CDR2 SMNVEV (reference sequence). This CDR3 contains 16 residues. CDR3 protein: CASSLQTPRGANEQFF. CDR3 nucleotide sequence: TGTGCCAGCAGCCTCCAGACCCCTCGGGGTGCGAATGAGCAGTTCTTC.

This clonotype was observed many times. The chain recombines TRBV5-1 with TRBJ2-7; maybe TRBD1 (7 bases). With 2 bases removed from V and 3 bases from J, the gap between germline ends came to 15 bases. Germline values: CDR1 SGHRS, CDR2 YFSETQ. There are 15 residues in the CDR3. DNA of the CDR3: TGCGCCAGCAGCTTAGGAGGGGGCGGCTTCTACGAGCAGTACTTC. Residues: CASSLGGGGFYEQYF.

In this sample, this clonotype turned up many times. The chain employs TRBV6-2 or TRBV6-3 and TRBJ1-1, with unresolved D. The V end was cut by 8 bases, the J end by 1 base, with 11 bases between. CDR1 and CDR2 from the germline V gene are MNHEY and SVGEGT. The CDR3 consists of 13 residues. CDR3 sequence reads: CASGSPENTEAFF. The CDR3, as DNA: TGTGCCAGCGGATCTCCAGAGAACACTGAAGCTTTCTTT.

This clonotype has ten or more counts. The chain recombines TRBV27 with TRBJ2-5, with no clear D. V lost 5 bases, J lost 5 bases, and 12 bases lay in between. Germline CDR1 is MNHEY and CDR2 is SMNVEV (reference sequence). This CDR3 spans 13 amino acids. CDR3: CASSRTEFETQYF. In nucleotides, the CDR3 is TGTGCCAGCAGTCGGACCGAGTTCGAGACCCAGTACTTC.

This clonotype occurred many times. V and J are TRBV6-2 or TRBV6-3 and TRBJ2-7; unclear D gene. V lost 2 bases, J lost 1 base, and 9 bases lay in between. Per germline, CDR1 MNHEY and CDR2 SVGEGT. The CDR3 loop spans 14 amino acids. The CDR3 loop is CASSYADGSYEQYF. In nucleotides, the CDR3 is TGTGCCAGCAGTTACGCGGACGGATCCTACGAGCAGTACTTC.

Many counts were recorded for this clonotype. This chain uses TRBV7-8 with TRBJ2-3; 8 positions match TRBD2. This CDR3 is built from 13 residues. V gave up 1 base and J gave up 12 bases; unmatched junction bases: 6. CDR1 and CDR2 from the germline V gene are SGHVS and FQNEAQ. The CDR3 nucleotides are TGTGCCAGCAGCTTAGACCTCGGGACTAGTCAGTATTTT. Translation: CASSLDLGTSQYF.

This chain links TRBV12-3 or TRBV12-4 with TRBJ2-5; D gene unclear. The CDR3 consists of 18 residues. Trimming stripped 4 bases from V and 0 bases from J, with 21 bases between. The CDR3 nucleotides read TGTGCCAGCAGTTATTCCGGATTCGCAAACAGTTACCAAGAGACCCAGTACTTC. This codes for CASSYSGFANSYQETQYF.

This clonotype showed up many times. The genes are TRBV7-2 and TRBJ2-3; D call uncertain. The CDR3 extends over 15 amino acids. V was trimmed by 5 bases and J by 4 bases, leaving 16 bases between them. The germline CDR1 and CDR2 sequences are SGHTA and FQGNSA. CDR3 protein: CASSLRAPGADTQYF. CDR3 nucleotides: TGTGCCAGCAGCCTTCGGGCACCTGGGGCAGATACGCAGTATTTT.

This clonotype was counted ten times or more. The chain employs TRBV27 and TRBJ2-7; the D gene is possibly TRBD1 (6 bases). CDR3 length: 13 amino acids. Germline CDR1 MNHEY, CDR2 SMNVEV (reference sequence). Trimming left V 2 bases short and J 4 bases short, with 9 bases between. Here the CDR3 DNA reads TGTGCCAGCAGTTTAAGGGGGAAGTACGAGCAGTACTTC. It yields the protein CASSLRGKYEQYF.

At least ten counts were recorded for this clonotype. The V and J genes are TRBV12-3 or TRBV12-4 and TRBJ2-5; D is unclear. CDR3 size: 12 residues. V was trimmed by 1 base and J by 5 bases, leaving 5 bases between them. CDR3 coding DNA: TGTGCCAGCAGTTTAGAGACGGAGACCCAGTACTTC. This gives the protein CASSLETETQYF.

This clonotype was picked up many times. This chain uses TRBV7-2 with TRBJ1-1, with D possibly TRBD1 on 6 matching bases. The germline V gene has CDR1 SGHTA and CDR2 FQGNSA. This CDR3 is 14 amino acids long. V lost 2 bases to trimming and J lost 9 bases, with 16 bases between them. In DNA form, the CDR3 reads TGTGCCAGCAGCTTACAACCAGGGGACCTGAAAGCTTTCTTT. Protein product: CASSLQPGDLKAFF.

This clonotype was seen more than once but under ten times. The CDR3 DNA sequence: TGTGCCAGCAGTTACTCGGCTTCGGAGACCCAGTACTTC. It is translated as CASSYSASETQYF. The chain employs TRBV6-2 or TRBV6-3 and TRBJ2-5; no firm D call. The CDR3 has 13 residues. The germline V gene encodes CDR1 MNHEY and CDR2 SVGEGT. V was pared by 0 bases and J by 5 bases, with 7 bases between.

Comment on this clonotype: A single base separates this from a much larger clone, so it may be a read error. Given the absence of the conserved phenylalanine or tryptophan at the CDR3 end, a read error is likely. This chain joins TRBV7-9 and TRBJ1-1, with 8 bases matching TRBD1. V dropped 2 bases and J dropped 0; count of bases not matched to a gene: 8. The CDR3 is made up of 17 amino acids. Germline V gene data show CDR1 as SEHNR and CDR2 as FQNEAQ (reference sequence). CDR3 sequence (DNA): TGTGCCAGCAGCTTAAGGGGGACAGGAAAGATGAACACTGAAGCTTTCCTT. Translated, it gives CASSLRGTGKMNTEAFL.

This clonotype was observed at least ten times. The chain is built from TRBV4-1 and TRBJ2-4; a possible D gene is TRBD2 (5 bases). V lost 3 bases and J 0 bases, leaving 12 bases between the germline ends. The CDR3 is 16 residues long. Germline V gives CDR1 MGHRA, CDR2 YSYEKL. In DNA, the CDR3 is TGCGCCAGCAGCCAGAAAGGCGGACTAGCCAAAAACATTCAGTACTTC. Translating it yields CASSQKGGLAKNIQYF.

Ten or more counts support this clonotype. This chain uses TRBV20-1 with TRBJ2-1, with TRBD2 identical over 9 bases. Germline V gives CDR1 DFQATT, CDR2 SNEGSKA (reference sequence). The CDR3 consists of 14 residues. V was pared by 5 bases and J by 3 bases, with 5 bases of the junction left unmatched. CDR3 in amino acids: CSASSGKGYNEQFF. The CDR3 DNA follows: TGCAGTGCTTCTAGCGGGAAAGGCTACAATGAGCAGTTCTTC.

This clonotype was counted a few times. The chain joins TRBV20-1 to TRBJ2-1; 9 nucleotides match TRBD2. Germline CDR1 DFQATT, CDR2 SNEGSKA (reference sequence). The ends lost 1 base at V and 6 bases at J; junction bases unmatched: 4. The CDR3 length is 14 residues. DNA for the CDR3: TGCAGTGCTAGAGTTCGCGGGAGGGGCAATGAGCAGTTCTTC. Its protein is CSARVRGRGNEQFF.

The V gene is TRBV27, the J gene TRBJ1-2; D gene unclear. CDR3 length equals 12 residues. Germline-derived CDR1 and CDR2 are MNHEY and SMNVEV (reference sequence). Deletions cut 8 bases from V and 4 bases from J, with 11 bases between. CDR3 loop: CASGGLTYGYTF. CDR3 nucleotides: TGTGCCAGCGGAGGACTTACCTATGGCTACACCTTC.

There are a few counts of this clonotype. V is TRBV7-3 and J is TRBJ2-2, with 12 bases aligning to TRBD2. This CDR3 contains 16 residues. Per germline, CDR1 SGHTA and CDR2 FQGTGA. The ends lost 3 bases at V and 6 bases at J; junction bases unmatched: 5. The CDR3 loop is CASSFPTSGSAGELFF. CDR3 DNA sequence: TGTGCCAGCAGCTTCCCGACTAGCGGGAGTGCCGGGGAGCTGTTTTTT.

The table lists this clonotype with many counts. This sequence joins TRBV6-1 and TRBJ1-5; 11 bases map to TRBD1. The V gene's germline CDR1 is MNHNS and CDR2 SASEGT. The CDR3 is 17 residues long. The trim removed 4 bases at V and 0 bases at J, leaving 5 bases unmatched. The CDR3 region has the DNA TGTGCCAGCAGTGGGACAGGGGGCGTGGGTAGCAATCAGCCCCAGCATTTT. Amino acid sequence: CASSGTGGVGSNQPQHF.

This clonotype was found many times. V is TRBV11-2 and J is TRBJ2-3; 8 nucleotides align to TRBD1. The CDR3 consists of 12 residues. Per the germline V gene, CDR1 is SGHAT and CDR2 is FQNNGV. V dropped 6 bases and J dropped 7; count of bases not matched to a gene: 3. The CDR3 loop reads CASRPGGNTQYF. CDR3 DNA: TGTGCCAGCAGACCAGGGGGCAATACGCAGTATTTT. The variable domain in full, completed from reference TRBV11-2 and TRBJ2-3, reads EAGVAQSPRYKIIEKRQSVAFWCNPISGHATLYWYQQILGQGPKLLIQFQNNGVVDDSQLPKDRFSAERLKGVDSTLKIQPAKLEDSAVYLCASRPGGNTQYFGPGTRLTVL.